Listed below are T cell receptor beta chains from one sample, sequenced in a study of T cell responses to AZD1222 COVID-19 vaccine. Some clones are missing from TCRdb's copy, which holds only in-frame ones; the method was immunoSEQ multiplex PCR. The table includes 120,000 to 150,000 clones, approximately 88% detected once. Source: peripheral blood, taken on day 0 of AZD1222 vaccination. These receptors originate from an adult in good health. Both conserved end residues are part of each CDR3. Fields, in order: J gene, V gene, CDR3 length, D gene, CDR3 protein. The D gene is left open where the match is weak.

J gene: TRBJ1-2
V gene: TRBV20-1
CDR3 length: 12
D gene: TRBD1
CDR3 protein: CSASRGQGGYTF

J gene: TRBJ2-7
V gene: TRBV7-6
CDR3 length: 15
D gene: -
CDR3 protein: CASSLELQGPYEQYF

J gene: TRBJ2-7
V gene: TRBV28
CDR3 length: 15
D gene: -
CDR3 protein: CASSSLGGLVYEQYF

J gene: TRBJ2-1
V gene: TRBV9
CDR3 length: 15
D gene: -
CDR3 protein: CASSLGQSSYNEQFF

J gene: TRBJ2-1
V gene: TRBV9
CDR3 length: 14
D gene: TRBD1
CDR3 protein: CASSAWTGSAEQFF

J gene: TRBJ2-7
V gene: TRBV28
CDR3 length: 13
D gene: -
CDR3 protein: CASSLGFSGEQYF

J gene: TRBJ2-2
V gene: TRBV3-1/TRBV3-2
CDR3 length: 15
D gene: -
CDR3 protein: CASSQIPLMAGELFF

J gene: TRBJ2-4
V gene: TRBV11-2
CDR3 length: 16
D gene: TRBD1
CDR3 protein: CASSPGDRVSKNIQYF

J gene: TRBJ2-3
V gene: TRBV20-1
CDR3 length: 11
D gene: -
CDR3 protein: CSATRTGTQYF

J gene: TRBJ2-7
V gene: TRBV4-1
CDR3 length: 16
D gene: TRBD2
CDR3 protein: CASSQEASGTPYEQYF

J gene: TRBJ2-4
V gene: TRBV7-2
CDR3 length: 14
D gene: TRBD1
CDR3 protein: CASSPGTGVNIQYF

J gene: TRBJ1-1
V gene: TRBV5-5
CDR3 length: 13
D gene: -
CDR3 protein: CASSHMEKGEAFF

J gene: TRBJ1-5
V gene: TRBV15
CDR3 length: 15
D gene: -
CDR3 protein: CATSRGPSSDQPQHF

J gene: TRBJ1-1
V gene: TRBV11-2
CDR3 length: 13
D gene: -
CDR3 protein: CASSLPGNTEAFF

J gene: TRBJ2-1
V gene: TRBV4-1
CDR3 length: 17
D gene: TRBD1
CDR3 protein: CASSQDLGTGVYNEQFF

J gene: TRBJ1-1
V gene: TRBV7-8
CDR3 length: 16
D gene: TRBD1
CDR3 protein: CASSLNRDRGLTEAFF

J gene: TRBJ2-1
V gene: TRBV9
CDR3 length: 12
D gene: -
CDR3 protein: CASSVDFGEQFF